This T cell receptor (beta chain) comes out of a study of HIV-infected children after antiretroviral therapy interruption. With 6 bases removed from V and 2 bases from J, the gap between germline ends came to 8 bases. This CDR3 region has 13 residues. Looked up from germline, CDR1 is KGHDR and CDR2 is SFDVKD. The TCR library was built from RNA with a 3' RACE protocol and unique molecular identifiers. TCRdb processed the 3' RACE reads anew with MiXCR; each CDR3 protein has one entry. The sample includes fewer than 50,000 distinct CDR3 sequences, roughly 4.5% of them seen just once. Study findings and constraints: Naive CD4+ Gini coefficient rose by interruption end, suggesting clonal expansion.

Treatment defined: PENTA 11 planned treatment interruption arm or continuous ART arm. Naive CD4+ CD45RA+ CD45RO- T cells were sorted from thawed PBMCs. This clonotype occurred many times. Its antigen is unidentified. The chain is built from TRBV24-1 and TRBJ2-3; no clear D gene. The source is a pool of human donors with HIV. This sample comprised CD45RA+ CD4+ T cells from PBMCs, pooled from several time points, obtained from a donor given antiretroviral therapy, either interrupted or continuous. The subset denotes: naive CD4+ CD45RA+ CD45RO- T cells. CDR3 in DNA: TGTGCCACCAGTTGGCGAGCCACAGATACGCAGTATTTT. It is translated as CATSWRATDTQYF.